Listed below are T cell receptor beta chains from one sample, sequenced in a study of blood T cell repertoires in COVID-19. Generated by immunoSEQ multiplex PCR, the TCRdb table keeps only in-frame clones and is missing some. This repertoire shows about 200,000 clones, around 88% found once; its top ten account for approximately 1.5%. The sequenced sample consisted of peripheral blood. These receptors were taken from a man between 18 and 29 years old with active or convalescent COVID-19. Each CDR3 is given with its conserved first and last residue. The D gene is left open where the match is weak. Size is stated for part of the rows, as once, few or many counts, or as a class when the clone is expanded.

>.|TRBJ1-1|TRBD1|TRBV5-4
CASSLATGGWTEAFF
TGTGCCAGCAGCTTGGCCACAGGGGGCTGGACTGAAGCTTTCTTT
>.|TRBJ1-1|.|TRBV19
CASTNSIRVDTEAFF
TGTGCCAGTACCAATTCAATCCGGGTAGATACTGAAGCTTTCTTT
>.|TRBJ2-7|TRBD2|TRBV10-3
CAISGGGRPHEQYF
TGTGCCATCAGTGGGGGCGGGAGGCCCCACGAGCAGTACTTC
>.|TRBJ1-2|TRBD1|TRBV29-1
CSVEDRGYGYTF
TGCAGCGTCGAAGACAGGGGCTATGGCTACACCTTC
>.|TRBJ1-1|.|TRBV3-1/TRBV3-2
CASRGGGFLMGTEAFF
TGTGCCAGCAGGGGTGGGGGCTTCCTAATGGGCACTGAAGCTTTCTTT
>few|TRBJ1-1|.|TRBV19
CASRGSGASGTEAFF
TGTGCCAGTAGAGGCAGCGGTGCTTCGGGCACTGAAGCTTTCTTT
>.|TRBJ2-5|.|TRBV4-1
CASSQDGGIQETQYF
TGCGCCAGCAGCCAAGACGGAGGGATTCAAGAGACCCAGTACTTC
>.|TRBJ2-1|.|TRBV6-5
CASRNGGLSYNEQFF
TGTGCCAGCAGAAACGGTGGACTCTCCTACAATGAGCAGTTCTTC
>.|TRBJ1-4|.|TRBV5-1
CASSRADAGGEKLFF
TGCGCCAGCAGCCGGGCGGACGCCGGGGGGGAAAAACTGTTTTTT
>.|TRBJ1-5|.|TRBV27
CASSPRTVNQPQHF
TGTGCCAGCAGTCCGCGGACAGTGAATCAGCCCCAGCATTTT
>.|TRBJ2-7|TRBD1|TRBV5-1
CASSSTGTGAEQYF
TGCGCCAGCAGCTCCACCGGGACAGGTGCCGAGCAGTACTTC
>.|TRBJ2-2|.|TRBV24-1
CATSVTNTGELFF
TGTGCCACCAGTGTCACTAACACCGGGGAGCTGTTTTTT
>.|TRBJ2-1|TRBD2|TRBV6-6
CASSLRTRYREQFF
TGTGCCAGCAGTTTACGGACTAGATACAGGGAGCAGTTCTTC
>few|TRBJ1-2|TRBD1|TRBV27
CASSARTGYGYTF
TGTGCCAGCAGTGCCCGGACAGGGTATGGCTACACCTTC
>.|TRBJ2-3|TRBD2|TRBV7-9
CASSPLAGKADTQYF
TGTGCCAGCAGCCCATTAGCGGGAAAGGCAGATACGCAGTATTTT
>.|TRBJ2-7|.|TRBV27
CASSGGLGYEQYF
TGTGCCAGCAGTGGAGGACTGGGGTACGAGCAGTACTTC
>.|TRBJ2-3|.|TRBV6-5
CASSRRGGGTDTQYF
TGTGCCAGCAGTCGTCGGGGCGGGGGCACAGATACGCAGTATTTT
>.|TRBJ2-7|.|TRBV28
CASSLRQNYEQYF
TGTGCCAGCAGCTTAAGACAGAACTACGAGCAGTACTTC
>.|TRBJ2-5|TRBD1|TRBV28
CASRYGDRGSETQYF
TGTGCCAGCAGGTACGGAGACAGGGGGTCAGAGACCCAGTACTTC
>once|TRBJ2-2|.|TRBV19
CASTKGRVHTGELFF
TGTGCCAGTACCAAGGGGCGAGTGCACACCGGGGAGCTGTTTTTT
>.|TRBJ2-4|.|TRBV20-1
CSASSGNIQYF
TGCAGTGCTAGTTCCGGTAACATTCAGTACTTC
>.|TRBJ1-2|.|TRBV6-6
CASSYSRGNYGYTF
TGTGCCAGCAGTTACTCGAGAGGGAACTATGGCTACACCTTC
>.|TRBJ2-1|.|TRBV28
CASSPDYSSYNEQFF
TGTGCCAGCAGCCCCGACTACTCAAGCTACAATGAGCAGTTCTTC
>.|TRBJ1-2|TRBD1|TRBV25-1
CASSVDRANGYTF
TGTGCCAGCAGTGTGGACAGGGCAAACGGCTACACCTTC
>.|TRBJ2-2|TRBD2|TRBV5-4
CASSLGRSSGRTGELFF
TGTGCCAGCAGCTTGGGACGGTCTAGCGGGAGGACCGGGGAGCTGTTTTTT
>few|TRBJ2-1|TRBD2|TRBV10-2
CATVPLAGYNEQFF
TGCGCCACCGTTCCCCTAGCGGGGTACAATGAGCAGTTCTTC
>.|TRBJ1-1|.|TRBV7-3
CASSLIVVSEAFF
TGTGCCAGCAGCTTGATAGTAGTTTCTGAAGCTTTCTTT
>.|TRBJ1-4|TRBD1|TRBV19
CASGPARDRDWVLFF
TGTGCCAGCGGACCCGCCCGGGACAGGGACTGGGTGCTGTTTTTT
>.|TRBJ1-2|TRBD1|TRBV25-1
CASSEAQGQGANYGYTF
TGTGCCAGCAGTGAAGCCCAAGGACAGGGGGCGAACTATGGCTACACCTTC
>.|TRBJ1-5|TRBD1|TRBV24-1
CATSDPGTGGSNQPQHF
TGTGCCACCAGTGATCCTGGGACAGGTGGTAGCAATCAGCCCCAGCATTTT
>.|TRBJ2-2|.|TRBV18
CASSPNAGLTQSKYTGELFF
TGTGCCAGCTCACCAAACGCAGGGCTCACCCAATCGAAGTACACCGGGGAGCTGTTTTTT
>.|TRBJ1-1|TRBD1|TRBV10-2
CASRGYRGLVTEAFF
TGCGCCAGCAGGGGATACAGGGGGCTTGTCACTGAAGCTTTCTTT
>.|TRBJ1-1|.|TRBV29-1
CSVDRGQGATEAFF
TGCAGCGTTGATAGGGGACAAGGGGCCACTGAAGCTTTCTTT
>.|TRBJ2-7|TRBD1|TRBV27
CASRRTGAYEQYF
TGTGCCAGCAGGCGGACAGGGGCCTACGAGCAGTACTTC
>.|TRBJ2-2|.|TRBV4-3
CASSSELGSLRTGELFF
TGCGCCAGCAGCAGTGAACTGGGGAGTTTGCGGACCGGGGAGCTGTTTTTT
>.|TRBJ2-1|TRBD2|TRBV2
CASRRLAGGPNNEQFF
TGTGCCAGCAGACGACTGGCGGGGGGTCCCAACAATGAGCAGTTCTTC
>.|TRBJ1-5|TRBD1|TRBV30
CAWRDPGTGPWTPQHF
TGTGCCTGGAGGGACCCCGGGACAGGACCGTGGACGCCCCAGCATTTT
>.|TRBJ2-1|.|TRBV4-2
CASSQEGSKDWAQFF
TGTGCCAGCAGCCAAGAAGGCTCGAAAGATTGGGCTCAGTTCTTC
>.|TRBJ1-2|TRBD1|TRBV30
CAWVTGQSIFGYTF
TGTGCCTGGGTAACGGGACAGTCGATTTTCGGCTACACCTTC
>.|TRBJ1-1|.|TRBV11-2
CASSLEGGKANTEAFF
TGTGCCAGCAGCTTAGAGGGGGGGAAGGCGAACACTGAAGCTTTCTTT
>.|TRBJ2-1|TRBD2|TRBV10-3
CAIDDGREDVNEQFF
TGTGCCATCGACGACGGACGGGAGGATGTCAATGAGCAGTTCTTC
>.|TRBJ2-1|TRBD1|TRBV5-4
CASSFGTGNNEQFF
TGTGCCAGCAGCTTTGGGACAGGGAACAATGAGCAGTTCTTC
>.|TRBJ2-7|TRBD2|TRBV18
CASSDGLAGVYEQYF
TGTGCCAGCTCAGACGGACTAGCGGGAGTTTACGAGCAGTACTTC
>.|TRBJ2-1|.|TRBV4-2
CASSQDDSGYNEQFF
TGTGCCAGCAGCCAAGATGATAGCGGCTACAATGAGCAGTTCTTC